A single sample gave rise to the 7 T cell receptor beta chains below, sequenced in a study of blood T cells in healthy people across ages. Primed by a sample-barcoded 5' primer and a J-beta primer mix, a second PCR proceeded for roughly 6 to 12 cycles. From the 5' RACE reads, TCRdb called clonotypes with MiXCR, one entry per CDR3 protein. The sample carries over 1,200,000 distinct CDR3 sequences, around 59% recorded once. Input material: blood. The receptors originated from a man younger than 35 in good health.

The chain employs TRBV6-1 and TRBJ2-7, with 8 bases matching TRBD1. This CDR3 is 15 amino acids long. V lost 4 bases, J lost 0 bases, and 5 bases stayed unmatched. Germline CDR1 reads MNHNS; CDR2 reads SASEGT. The CDR3: CASSAPGQASYEQYF. In DNA form, the CDR3 reads TGTGCCAGCAGTGCTCCGGGACAGGCCTCCTACGAGCAGTACTTC.

The chain is built from TRBV29-1 and TRBJ2-7; TRBD2 matches at 12 bases. With V trimmed by 8 bases and J by 4 bases, 6 bases remained unmatched. This CDR3 spans 13 amino acids. CDR1 is SQVTM and CDR2 is ANQGSEA in the germline V gene. The CDR3 region is CSFGLAGRYEQYF. CDR3 DNA: TGCAGCTTCGGACTAGCGGGAAGGTACGAGCAGTACTTC.

CDR3 loop: CASSPGLESNEQFF. CDR3 coding DNA: TGTGCCAGCAGTCCGGGACTAGAAAGCAATGAGCAGTTCTTC. This rearrangement joins TRBV12-3 or TRBV12-4 to TRBJ2-1; 8 nucleotides agree with TRBD2. This CDR3 is built from 14 residues. Trimming at V came to 5 bases and at J to 6 bases, leaving 6 bases not matched to a gene.

The chain is built from TRBV7-2 and TRBJ1-6, with D tentatively TRBD1 (5 bases). V shed 1 base and J shed 6 bases, with 16 bases lying between them. This CDR3 comprises 17 residues. The germline gives CDR1 SGHTA, CDR2 FQGNSA. The CDR3 region is CASSLVFGRDGNSPLHF. CDR3 sequence (DNA): TGTGCCAGCAGCTTAGTGTTCGGGAGGGACGGTAATTCACCCCTCCACTTT. The variable domain in full, completed from reference TRBV7-2 and TRBJ1-6, reads GAGVSQSPSNKVTEKGKDVELRCDPISGHTALYWYRQSLGQGLEFLIYFQGNSAPDKSGLPSDRFSAERTGGSVSTLTIQRTQQEDSAVYLCASSLVFGRDGNSPLHFGNGTRLTVT.

The CDR3 nucleotides are TGTGCCAGCAGCTTAAGTAGCATTGTCTACGAGCAGTACTTC. This codes for CASSLSSIVYEQYF. The chain has TRBV7-9 and TRBJ2-7; D remains ambiguous. The length of the CDR3 is 14 residues. CDR1 is SEHNR and CDR2 is FQNEAQ in the germline V gene (reference sequence). V lost 2 bases, J lost 3 bases, and 11 bases lay in between.

This chain links TRBV4-1 with TRBJ2-1, with 9 bases matching TRBD2. The CDR3 covers 16 residues. The J segment lost 0 bases and the V segment lost 1 base, leaving 1 base of the junction unmatched. Germline V CDR1 and CDR2: MGHRA, YSYEKL. CDR3 residues: CASSQASGDSYNEQFF. DNA for the CDR3: TGCGCCAGCAGCCAAGCTAGCGGGGACTCCTACAATGAGCAGTTCTTC.

The chain is built from TRBV14 and TRBJ2-7; 8 bases fit TRBD1. The ends lost 6 bases at V and 6 bases at J; junction bases unmatched: 7. The CDR3 contains 13 residues. Germline V lookup: CDR1 SGHDN, CDR2 FVKESK. The CDR3 DNA follows: TGTGCCAGCAGGCAGGGGGCTACCAGCGAGCAGTACTTC. This codes for CASRQGATSEQYF.